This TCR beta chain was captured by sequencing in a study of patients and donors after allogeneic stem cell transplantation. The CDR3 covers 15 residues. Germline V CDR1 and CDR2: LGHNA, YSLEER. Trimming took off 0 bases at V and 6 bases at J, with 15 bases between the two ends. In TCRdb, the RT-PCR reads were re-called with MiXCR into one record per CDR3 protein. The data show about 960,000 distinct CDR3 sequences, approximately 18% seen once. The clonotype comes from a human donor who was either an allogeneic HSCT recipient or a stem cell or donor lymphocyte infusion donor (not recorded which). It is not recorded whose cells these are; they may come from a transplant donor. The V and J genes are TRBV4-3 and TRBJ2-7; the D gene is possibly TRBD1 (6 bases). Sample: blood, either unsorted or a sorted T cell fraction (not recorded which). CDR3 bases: TGCGCCAGCAGCCAAGATTGGGGGCGATTTGGCGAGCAGTACTTC. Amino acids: CASSQDWGRFGEQYF.